The 24 T cell receptor beta chains below all came from one sample that was sequenced in a study of blood T cell repertoires in COVID-19. Only in-frame clones appear in the TCRdb table, and some are missing; sequencing was by immunoSEQ multiplex PCR. The sample consists of approximately 310,000 clones, around 85% of them appearing once. Sample: PBMCs or T cells enriched from blood (not recorded which). Receptors originate from a woman in her twenties or thirties who had been exposed to COVID-19.

V is TRBV6-5 and J is TRBJ2-5; 10 positions match TRBD2. There are 15 residues in the CDR3. The trim removed 5 bases at V and 5 bases at J, leaving 8 bases unmatched. CDR1 and CDR2 (germline): MNHEY, SVGAGI. The CDR3 region is CASSRASGGVETQYF. CDR3 coding DNA: TGTGCCAGCAGTCGTGCTAGCGGGGGAGTGGAGACCCAGTACTTC.

The V and J genes are TRBV18 and TRBJ2-5, with a weak D call TRBD1 (5 bases). This CDR3 contains 15 residues. Germline V gene sequence: CDR1 KGHSH, CDR2 LQKENI. Trimming removed 5 bases from V and 4 bases from J, with 17 bases in between. Written as DNA, the CDR3 is TGTGCCAGCTCAACGACAGCCCTAAACCTAGAGACCCAGTACTTC. It codes for CASSTTALNLETQYF.

The chain recombines TRBV7-6 with TRBJ2-7; weak D call: TRBD1 (5 bases). Germline V lookup: CDR1 SGHVS, CDR2 FNYEAQ. This CDR3 region has 15 residues. V was cut by 6 bases and J by 0 bases, with 15 bases left in between. CDR3 region: CASREGAVGSYEQYF. The CDR3 DNA is TGTGCCAGCAGGGAAGGGGCGGTCGGCTCCTACGAGCAGTACTTC. Filled out from reference TRBV7-6 and TRBJ2-7, the complete variable domain reads GAGVSQSPRYKVTKRGQDVALRCDPISGHVSLYWYRQALGQGPEFLTYFNYEAQQDKSGLPNDRFSAERPEGSISTLTIQRTEQRDSAMYRCASREGAVGSYEQYFGPGTRLTVT.

This clone came up once. This rearrangement joins TRBV6-4 to TRBJ1-2; no firm D call. This CDR3 spans 13 amino acids. V lost 8 bases and J lost 1, with 11 bases in between. Germline V gene sequence: CDR1 MRHNA, CDR2 SNTAGT. CDR3 sequence (DNA): TGTGCCAGCTCCCTTGAGGGTAACTATGGCTACACCTTC. Protein: CASSLEGNYGYTF.

This chain links TRBV28 with TRBJ2-5; no clear D. V was trimmed by 7 bases and J by 4 bases, leaving 13 bases between them. This CDR3 spans 13 amino acids. CDR1 MDHEN and CDR2 SYDVKM come from the germline V gene. The CDR3 sequence is CASNPVGPETQYF. The CDR3 DNA reads TGTGCCAGCAACCCAGTGGGCCCAGAGACCCAGTACTTC.

Regarding this clone: Other nucleotide sequences in the sample specify the same CDR3. The rearrangement links TRBV5-1 to TRBJ2-5, with 11 bases aligning to TRBD2. The CDR3 totals 15 residues. Germline V gives CDR1 SGHRS, CDR2 YFSETQ. The V and J ends lost 2 bases and 1 base, in that order; junction bases with no gene match: 1. CDR3 region: CASSFSGGAQETQYF. The CDR3, as DNA: TGCGCCAGCAGCTTTAGCGGGGGGGCCCAAGAGACCCAGTACTTC.

The CDR3 loop reads CASSLSVGEREAFF. Written as DNA, the CDR3 is TGTGCCAGCAGTTTATCAGTTGGGGAGAGAGAAGCTTTCTTT. The chain has TRBV28 and TRBJ1-1; D is unresolved. Germline V CDR1 and CDR2: MDHEN, SYDVKM. V lost 1 base and J 8 bases, leaving 14 bases between the germline ends. This CDR3 has 14 residues.

V is TRBV2 and J is TRBJ1-1; 7 bases map to TRBD1. This CDR3 comprises 13 residues. V shed 8 bases, J shed 1 base, and the junction held 4 bases outside the gene matches. From germline, CDR1 is SNHLY and CDR2 FYNNEI. CDR3 in DNA: TGTGCCAGCCGGACAGGTCGGAACACTGAAGCTTTCTTT. The encoded protein is CASRTGRNTEAFF.

The genes are TRBV6-8 and TRBJ1-6; D ambiguous. The CDR3 has 16 amino acids. V lost 5 bases, J lost 10 bases, and 21 bases lay in between. Germline V gives CDR1 MNHGY, CDR2 SAAAGT. CDR3 residues: CASSKRGGVDRSPLHF. CDR3 DNA sequence: TGTGCCAGCAGTAAACGGGGAGGTGTGGATCGCTCACCCCTCCACTTT.

A single count supports this clone. V gene TRBV2 combines with J gene TRBJ1-1; D gene ambiguous. Trimming stripped 3 bases from V and 11 bases from J, with 10 bases between. This CDR3 contains 11 residues. CDR1 is SNHLY, CDR2 FYNNEI, per germline. The CDR3 bases are TGTGCCAGCAGTGATCCGGTCCGTGCTTTCTTT. This codes for CASSDPVRAFF. The full variable domain, with the rest looked up from reference TRBV2 and TRBJ1-1, is EPEVTQTPSHQVTQMGQEVILRCVPISNHLYFYWYRQILGQKVEFLVSFYNNEISEKSEIFDDQFSVERPDGSNFTLKIRSTKLEDSAMYFCASSDPVRAFFGQGTRLTVV.

The chain is built from TRBV9 and TRBJ1-5; unclear D gene. Germline values: CDR1 SGDLS, CDR2 YYNGEE. Between the trimmed V and J ends, which lost 4 bases and 2 bases, there was a span of 13 bases. The CDR3 runs to 15 residues. Here the CDR3 reads CASSSREGGNQPQHF. The CDR3 nucleotides read TGTGCCAGCAGCTCGCGTGAGGGTGGCAATCAGCCCCAGCATTTT. Using reference TRBV9 and TRBJ1-5 for the parts outside the CDR3, the full variable domain is DSGVTQTPKHLITATGQRVTLRCSPRSGDLSVYWYQQSLDQGLQFLIQYYNGEERAKGNILERFSAQQFPDLHSELNLSSLELGDSALYFCASSSREGGNQPQHFGDGTRLSIL.

This rearrangement joins TRBV6-5 to TRBJ1-5; 12 bases line up with TRBD1. The CDR3 sequence is 15 residues long. V lost 5 bases and J lost 7; bases outside the gene matches: 6. CDR1 MNHEY and CDR2 SVGAGI come from the germline V gene. The CDR3 DNA sequence: TGTGCCAGCAGTACGGGACAGGGGGCGCGACAGCCCCAGCATTTT. Translated: CASSTGQGARQPQHF.

J is TRBJ2-2 and V is TRBV9, with D possibly being TRBD2 (6 bases). Germline V lookup: CDR1 SGDLS, CDR2 YYNGEE. The germline V and J ends were trimmed by 0 bases and 7 bases, with 10 bases remaining between them. The CDR3 is 14 residues long. The CDR3 spells CASSVGGEIGELFF. DNA of the CDR3: TGTGCCAGCAGCGTAGGGGGGGAGATCGGGGAGCTGTTTTTT. Based on the CDR3 plus reference TRBV9 and TRBJ2-2, the full variable domain is DSGVTQTPKHLITATGQRVTLRCSPRSGDLSVYWYQQSLDQGLQFLIQYYNGEERAKGNILERFSAQQFPDLHSELNLSSLELGDSALYFCASSVGGEIGELFFGEGSRLTVL.

CDR3 nucleotide sequence: TGTGCCAGCTCACCACCACAAGCGGGTACTAGCACAGATACGCAGTATTTT. Its protein product is CASSPPQAGTSTDTQYF. The chain uses TRBV18 and TRBJ2-3, with D possibly matching TRBD2 (6 bases). V lost 0 bases to trimming and J lost 0 bases, with 13 bases between them. The germline V gene encodes CDR1 KGHSH and CDR2 LQKENI. CDR3 length: 17 residues.

The rearrangement links TRBV18 to TRBJ2-1; 7 positions agree with TRBD2. This CDR3 is built from 16 residues. The ends lost 3 bases at V and 10 bases at J; junction bases unmatched: 15. The germline V gene has CDR1 KGHSH and CDR2 LQKENI. Written as DNA, the CDR3 is TGTGCCAGCTCACCCCCAAACCGCGGGAGTCACGGGGAGCAGTTCTTC. Amino acid sequence: CASSPPNRGSHGEQFF.

V and J are TRBV14 and TRBJ1-2; 7 bases are shared with TRBD1. The J segment lost 3 bases and the V segment lost 0 bases, leaving 10 bases of the junction unmatched. This CDR3 has 17 amino acids. In germline, CDR1 is SGHDN, CDR2 FVKESK. CDR3 residues: CASSQDFLQGPDYGYTF. CDR3 in DNA: TGTGCCAGCAGCCAAGATTTTTTACAGGGGCCTGACTATGGCTACACCTTC.

The V gene is TRBV19, the J gene TRBJ1-1; no clear D gene. The V and J ends lost 5 bases and 1 base respectively, with 14 bases between them. The V gene's germline CDR1 is LNHDA and CDR2 SQIVND (reference sequence). The CDR3 consists of 15 residues. The CDR3 region is CASSPGFGGNTEAFF. CDR3 DNA sequence: TGTGCCAGTAGTCCCGGGTTTGGCGGGAACACTGAAGCTTTCTTT. Together with reference TRBV19 and TRBJ1-1, the CDR3 gives the full variable domain: DGGITQSPKYLFRKEGQNVTLSCEQNLNHDAMYWYRQDPGQGLRLIYYSQIVNDFQKGDIAEGYSVSREKKESFPLTVTSAQKNPTAFYLCASSPGFGGNTEAFFGQGTRLTVV.

The V call is TRBV7-9, the J call TRBJ2-1; D call uncertain. The germline gives CDR1 SEHNR, CDR2 FQNEAQ (reference sequence). The CDR3 sequence is 13 residues long. V lost 2 bases and J 4 bases, leaving 6 bases between the germline ends. CDR3 protein: CASSLPPYNEQFF. Written as DNA, the CDR3 is TGTGCCAGCAGCTTACCCCCTTACAATGAGCAGTTCTTC.

This clone was recorded once. V gene TRBV24-1 combines with J gene TRBJ2-7, with a tentative D call TRBD1 (5 bases). Germline values: CDR1 KGHDR, CDR2 SFDVKD. The CDR3 is 14 residues long. Trimming shortened V by 4 bases and J by 6 bases, and 15 bases separated the two germline ends. This CDR3 is CATSDTRARGEQYF. As DNA, the CDR3 is TGTGCCACCAGTGACACCAGAGCTAGGGGCGAGCAGTACTTC.

This clone was observed a handful of times. This chain connects TRBV9 to TRBJ2-1, with D maybe TRBD2 (5 bases). The V end was cut by 0 bases, the J end by 3 bases, with 10 bases between. Germline CDR1 SGDLS, CDR2 YYNGEE. The CDR3 spans 15 residues. The CDR3: CASSVGRTFYNEQFF. DNA for the CDR3: TGTGCCAGCAGCGTAGGGAGGACTTTCTACAATGAGCAGTTCTTC.

This chain links TRBV27 with TRBJ1-2, with D possibly being TRBD1 (5 bases). V was trimmed by 10 bases and J by 1 base, leaving 19 bases between them. CDR3 size: 15 residues. The germline gives CDR1 MNHEY, CDR2 SMNVEV (reference sequence). DNA for the CDR3: TGTGCCACCTCGCTCCGGGCAGGGATTAACTATGGCTACACCTTC. Its protein product is CATSLRAGINYGYTF.

V and J are TRBV2 and TRBJ2-5; D not certain. The V and J ends lost 7 bases and 4 bases respectively, with 7 bases between them. Germline CDR1 reads SNHLY; CDR2 reads FYNNEI. The CDR3 length is 11 residues. CDR3 in amino acids: CASKPGETQYF. CDR3 nucleotides: TGTGCCAGCAAACCAGGAGAGACCCAGTACTTC.

This sequence joins TRBV15 and TRBJ1-4; D is unclear. Trimming stripped 3 bases from V and 8 bases from J, with 13 bases between. The germline V gene has CDR1 LNHNV and CDR2 YYDKDF (reference sequence). The CDR3 spans 14 residues. As DNA, the CDR3 is TGTGCCACCAGCAGGCCAGGAGGGAGAGAAAAACTGTTTTTT. It translates to CATSRPGGREKLFF.

The chain employs TRBV12-3 or TRBV12-4 and TRBJ1-2, with D hard to call. V was pared by 6 bases and J by 8 bases, with 10 bases between. The CDR3 length is 11 residues. In DNA, the CDR3 is TGTGCCAGCAGCCCGGGTTTAGGCTACACCTTC. Translation: CASSPGLGYTF.